In its sample, the clone carrying this TCR beta chain is medium-sized (0.01 to 0.1%). Time point described: sample taken at primary tumor resection. Extraction of whole RNA from tumor, nontumor lung or frozen PBMC preceded unsorted sequencing. There were some 76 donors, all of them untreated patients with early-stage non-small cell lung cancer. This specimen comes from a study of spatial heterogeneity in lung cancer. Overall study: The library had UMIs, and each TCR and UMI pair averaged more than ten raw reads.

On each TCR cDNA molecule, a unique molecular identifier was present. TCRdb itself ran the 5' RACE reads through MiXCR, one entry per CDR3 protein. This table has fewer than 9,000 distinct CDR3 sequences, 7.8% appearing once. Germline CDR1 is SGHRS and CDR2 is YFSETQ. The CDR3 is 13 amino acids. With 5 bases clipped from V and 1 base from J, the junction kept 3 bases outside the gene matches. The sequences come from PBMCs, collected at surgery. This chain connects TRBV5-1 to TRBJ2-7, with 7 bases aligning to TRBD1. The clonotype was recovered from a female donor with early-stage non-small cell lung cancer. CDR3 sequence reads: CASRETGSYEQYF. CDR3 nucleotide sequence: TGCGCCAGCAGAGAGACAGGGTCCTACGAGCAGTACTTC.